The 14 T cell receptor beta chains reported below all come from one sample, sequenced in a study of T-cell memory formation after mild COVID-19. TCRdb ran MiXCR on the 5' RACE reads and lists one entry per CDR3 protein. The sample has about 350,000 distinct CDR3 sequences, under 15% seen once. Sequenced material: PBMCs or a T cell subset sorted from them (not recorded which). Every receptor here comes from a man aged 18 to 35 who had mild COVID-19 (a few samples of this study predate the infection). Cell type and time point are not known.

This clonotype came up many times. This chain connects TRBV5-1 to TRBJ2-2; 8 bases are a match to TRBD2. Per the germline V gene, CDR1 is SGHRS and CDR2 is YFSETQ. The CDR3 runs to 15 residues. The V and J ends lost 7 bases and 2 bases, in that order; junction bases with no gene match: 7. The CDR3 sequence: CASSSGGPNTGELFF. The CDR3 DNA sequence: TGCGCCAGCTCCAGCGGGGGCCCCAACACCGGGGAGCTGTTTTTT.

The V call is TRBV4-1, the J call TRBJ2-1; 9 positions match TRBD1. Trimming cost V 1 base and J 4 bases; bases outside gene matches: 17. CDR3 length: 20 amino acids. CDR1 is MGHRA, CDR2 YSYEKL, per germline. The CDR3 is CASSQVVARRGTGIYNEQFF. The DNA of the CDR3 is TGCGCCAGCAGCCAAGTTGTGGCTCGCCGTGGGACAGGGATTTACAATGAGCAGTTCTTC.

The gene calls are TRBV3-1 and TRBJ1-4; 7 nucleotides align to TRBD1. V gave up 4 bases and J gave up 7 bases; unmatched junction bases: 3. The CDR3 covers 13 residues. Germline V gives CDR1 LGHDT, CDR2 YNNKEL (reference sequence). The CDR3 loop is CASSPGTVEKLFF. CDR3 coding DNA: TGTGCCAGCAGCCCTGGGACAGTTGAAAAACTGTTTTTT.

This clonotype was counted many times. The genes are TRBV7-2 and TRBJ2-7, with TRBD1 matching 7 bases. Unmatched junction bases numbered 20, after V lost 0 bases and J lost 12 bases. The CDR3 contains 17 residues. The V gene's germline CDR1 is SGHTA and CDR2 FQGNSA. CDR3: CASSLALGDRPYKQLYV. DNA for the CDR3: TGTGCCAGCAGCTTAGCGCTTGGGGACAGACCCTACAAGCAGTTGTACGTC.

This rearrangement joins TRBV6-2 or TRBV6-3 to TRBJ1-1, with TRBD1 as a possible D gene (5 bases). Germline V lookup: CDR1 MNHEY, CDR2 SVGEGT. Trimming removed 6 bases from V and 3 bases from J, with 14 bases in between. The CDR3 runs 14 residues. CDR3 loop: CASRLGGLDTEAFF. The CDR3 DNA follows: TGTGCCAGCAGGCTCGGGGGGTTGGACACTGAAGCTTTCTTT.

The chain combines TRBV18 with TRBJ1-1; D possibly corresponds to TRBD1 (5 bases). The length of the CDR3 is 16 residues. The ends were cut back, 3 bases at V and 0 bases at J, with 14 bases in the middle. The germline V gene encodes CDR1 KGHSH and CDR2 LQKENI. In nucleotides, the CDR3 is TGTGCCAGCTCACCGGGGCTTTCGGCCTTGAACACTGAAGCTTTCTTT. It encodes CASSPGLSALNTEAFF.

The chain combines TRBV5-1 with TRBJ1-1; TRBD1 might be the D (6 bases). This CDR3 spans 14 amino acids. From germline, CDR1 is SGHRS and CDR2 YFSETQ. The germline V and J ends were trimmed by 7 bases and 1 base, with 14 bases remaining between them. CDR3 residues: CASHLWGRNTEAFF. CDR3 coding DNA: TGCGCCAGCCACCTCTGGGGGCGGAACACTGAAGCTTTCTTT.

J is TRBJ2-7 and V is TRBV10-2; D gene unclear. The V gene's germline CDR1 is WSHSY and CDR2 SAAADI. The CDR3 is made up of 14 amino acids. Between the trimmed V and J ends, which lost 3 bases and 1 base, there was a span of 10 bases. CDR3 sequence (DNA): TGCGCCAGCAGTGATTGGGGTCCTTCCTACGAGCAGTACGTC. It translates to CASSDWGPSYEQYV.

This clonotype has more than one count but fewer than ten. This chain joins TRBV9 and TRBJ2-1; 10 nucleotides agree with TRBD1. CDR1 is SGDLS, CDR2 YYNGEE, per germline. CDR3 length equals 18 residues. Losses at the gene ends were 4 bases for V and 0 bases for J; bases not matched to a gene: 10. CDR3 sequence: CASSPGTGASSSYNEQFF. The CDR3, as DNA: TGTGCCAGCAGCCCCGGGACAGGGGCCTCGAGCTCCTACAATGAGCAGTTCTTC.

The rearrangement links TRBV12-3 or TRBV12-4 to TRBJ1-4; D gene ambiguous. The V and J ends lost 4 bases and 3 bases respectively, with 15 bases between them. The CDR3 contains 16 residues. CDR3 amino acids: CASSYLGMIPNEKLFF. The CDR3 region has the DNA TGTGCCAGCAGTTACTTGGGGATGATCCCTAATGAAAAACTGTTTTTT.

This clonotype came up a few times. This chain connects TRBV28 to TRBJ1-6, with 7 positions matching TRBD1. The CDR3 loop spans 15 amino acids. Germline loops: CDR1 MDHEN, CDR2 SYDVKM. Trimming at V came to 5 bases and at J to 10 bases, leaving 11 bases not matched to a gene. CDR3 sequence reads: CASSRSTGRGSPLHF. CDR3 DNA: TGTGCCAGCAGTCGATCGACAGGGCGGGGCTCACCCCTCCACTTT.

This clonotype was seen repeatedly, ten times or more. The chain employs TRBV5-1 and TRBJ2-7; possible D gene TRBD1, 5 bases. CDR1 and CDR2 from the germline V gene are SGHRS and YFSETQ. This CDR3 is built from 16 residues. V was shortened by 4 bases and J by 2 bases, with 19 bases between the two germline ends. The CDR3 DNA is TGCGCCAGCAGCACCAAGTCAGGGAATGGAGCCTACGAGCAGTACTTC. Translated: CASSTKSGNGAYEQYF.

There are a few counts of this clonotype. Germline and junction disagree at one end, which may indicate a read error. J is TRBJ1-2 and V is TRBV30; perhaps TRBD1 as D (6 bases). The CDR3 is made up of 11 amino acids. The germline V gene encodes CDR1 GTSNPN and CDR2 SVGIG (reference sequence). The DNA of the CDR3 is TGTGCCAGGAGCGGGGGCCTTGGCTACACCTTC. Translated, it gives CARSGGLGYTF. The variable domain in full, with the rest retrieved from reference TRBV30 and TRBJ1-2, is SQTIHQWPATLVQPVGSPLSLECTVEGTSNPNLYWYRQAAGRGLQLLFYSVGIGQISSEVPQNLSASRPQDRQFILSSKKLLLSDSGFYLCARSGGLGYTFGSGTRLTVV.

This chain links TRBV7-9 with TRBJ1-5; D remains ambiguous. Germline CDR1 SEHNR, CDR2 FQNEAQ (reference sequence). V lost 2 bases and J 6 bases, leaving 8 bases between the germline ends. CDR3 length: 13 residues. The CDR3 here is CASSLREAQPQHF. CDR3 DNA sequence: TGTGCCAGCAGCTTAAGGGAAGCTCAGCCCCAGCATTTT. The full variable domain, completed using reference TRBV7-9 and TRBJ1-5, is DTGVSQNPRHKITKRGQNVTFRCDPISEHNRLYWYRQTLGQGPEFLTYFQNEAQLEKSRLLSDRFSAERPKGSFSTLEIQRTEQGDSAMYLCASSLREAQPQHFGDGTRLSIL.